Included here is one T cell receptor beta chain sequence, with context. These data belong to a study of blood T cell repertoires in COVID-19. V dropped 7 bases and J dropped 0 bases, with 6 bases sitting between them. This CDR3 region has 12 residues. Germline V gene lookup returns CDR1 ENHRY and CDR2 SYGVKD. Original analysis: Counts of nucleated cells, estimated from reference gene primer amplification, were obtained. Profiled with immunoSEQ multiplex PCR; TCRdb holds only in-frame clones, not every one. V and J calls plus clone size are reproduced from that table; the DNA served to infer D and trimming. The top ten hold about 2.1% of the sample, which has roughly 63,000 clones, around 90% seen once.

The source is a human donor in a cohort sampled during active COVID-19. This chain connects TRBV10-3 to TRBJ1-1; D gene ambiguous. Sequencing was carried out using peripheral blood. The CDR3 loop reads CAIKEVNTEAFF. CDR3 sequence (DNA): TGTGCCATCAAGGAGGTGAACACTGAAGCTTTCTTT.